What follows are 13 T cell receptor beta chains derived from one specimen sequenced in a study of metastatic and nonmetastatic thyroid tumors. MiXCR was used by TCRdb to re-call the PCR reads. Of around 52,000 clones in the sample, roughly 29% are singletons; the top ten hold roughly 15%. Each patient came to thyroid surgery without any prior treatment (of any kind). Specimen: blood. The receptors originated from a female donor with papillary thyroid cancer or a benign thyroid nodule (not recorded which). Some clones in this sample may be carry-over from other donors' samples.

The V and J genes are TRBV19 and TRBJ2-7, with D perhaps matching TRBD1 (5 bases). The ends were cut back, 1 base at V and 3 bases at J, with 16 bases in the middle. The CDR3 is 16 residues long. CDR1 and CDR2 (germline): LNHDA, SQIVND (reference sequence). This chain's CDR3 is CASSIGALDINYEQYF. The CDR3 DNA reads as TGTGCCAGTAGTATAGGGGCCCTGGACATAAACTACGAGCAGTACTTC.

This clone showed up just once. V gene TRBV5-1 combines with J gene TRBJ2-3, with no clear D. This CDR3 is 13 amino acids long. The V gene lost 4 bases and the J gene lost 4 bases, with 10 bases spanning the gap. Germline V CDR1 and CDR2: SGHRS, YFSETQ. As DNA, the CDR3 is TGCGCCAGCAGCCTCAGCCGGCCAGATACGCAGTATTTT. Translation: CASSLSRPDTQYF. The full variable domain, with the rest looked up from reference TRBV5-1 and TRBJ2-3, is KAGVTQTPRYLIKTRGQQVTLSCSPISGHRSVSWYQQTPGQGLQFLFEYFSETQRNKGNFPGRFSGRQFSNSRSEMNVSTLELGDSALYLCASSLSRPDTQYFGPGTRLTVL.

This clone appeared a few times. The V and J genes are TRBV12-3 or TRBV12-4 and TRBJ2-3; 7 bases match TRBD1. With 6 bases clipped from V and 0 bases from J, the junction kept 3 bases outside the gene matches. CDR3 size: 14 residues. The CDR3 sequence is CASSPGQSTDTQYF. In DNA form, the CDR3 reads TGTGCCAGCAGCCCGGGACAGAGCACAGATACGCAGTATTTT.

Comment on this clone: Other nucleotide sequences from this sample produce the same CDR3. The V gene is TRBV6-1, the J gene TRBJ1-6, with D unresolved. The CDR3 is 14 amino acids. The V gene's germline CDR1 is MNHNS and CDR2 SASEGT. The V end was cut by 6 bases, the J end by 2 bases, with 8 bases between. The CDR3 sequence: CASSAGPYNSPLHF. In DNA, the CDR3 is TGTGCCAGCAGCGCAGGACCCTATAATTCACCCCTCCACTTT.

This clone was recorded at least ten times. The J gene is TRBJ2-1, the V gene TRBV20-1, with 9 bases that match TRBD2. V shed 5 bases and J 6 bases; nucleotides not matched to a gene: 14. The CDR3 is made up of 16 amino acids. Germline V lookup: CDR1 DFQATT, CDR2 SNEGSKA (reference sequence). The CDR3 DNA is TGCAGTGCTCCCCGAATCGGCGGGAGGGTGATCAATGAGCAGTTCTTC. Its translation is CSAPRIGGRVINEQFF.

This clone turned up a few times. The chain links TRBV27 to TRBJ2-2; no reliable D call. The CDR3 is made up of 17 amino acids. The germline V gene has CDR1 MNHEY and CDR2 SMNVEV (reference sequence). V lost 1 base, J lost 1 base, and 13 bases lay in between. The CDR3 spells CASSLFPEDGNTGELFF. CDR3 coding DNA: TGTGCCAGCAGTTTATTCCCAGAAGATGGGAACACCGGGGAGCTGTTTTTT.

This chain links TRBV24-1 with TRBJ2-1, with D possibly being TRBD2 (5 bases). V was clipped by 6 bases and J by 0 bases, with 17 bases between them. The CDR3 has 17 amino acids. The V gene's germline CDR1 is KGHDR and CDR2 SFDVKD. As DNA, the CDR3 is TGTGCCACCAGTCACCCCGAGCCGAGGGACTCCTACAATGAGCAGTTCTTC. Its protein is CATSHPEPRDSYNEQFF.

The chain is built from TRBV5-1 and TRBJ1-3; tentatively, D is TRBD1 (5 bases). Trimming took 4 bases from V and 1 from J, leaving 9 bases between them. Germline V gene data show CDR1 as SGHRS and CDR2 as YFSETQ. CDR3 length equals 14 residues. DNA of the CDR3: TGCGCCAGCAGCCTAGGGGTATCTGGAAACACCATATATTTT. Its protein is CASSLGVSGNTIYF.

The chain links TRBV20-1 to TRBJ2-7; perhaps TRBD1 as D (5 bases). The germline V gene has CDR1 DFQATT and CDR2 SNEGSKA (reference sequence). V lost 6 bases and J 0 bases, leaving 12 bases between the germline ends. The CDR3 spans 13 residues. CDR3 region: CSAPGQNSYEQYF. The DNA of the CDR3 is TGCAGTGCCCCAGGGCAGAACTCCTACGAGCAGTACTTC.

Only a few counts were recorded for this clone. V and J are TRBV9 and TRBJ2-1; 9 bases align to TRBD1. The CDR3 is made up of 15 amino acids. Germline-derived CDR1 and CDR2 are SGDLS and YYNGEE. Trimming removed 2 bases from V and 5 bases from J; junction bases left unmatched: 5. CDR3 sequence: CASSVGTGSDNEQFF. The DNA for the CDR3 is TGTGCCAGCAGCGTCGGGACAGGGAGTGACAATGAGCAGTTCTTC.

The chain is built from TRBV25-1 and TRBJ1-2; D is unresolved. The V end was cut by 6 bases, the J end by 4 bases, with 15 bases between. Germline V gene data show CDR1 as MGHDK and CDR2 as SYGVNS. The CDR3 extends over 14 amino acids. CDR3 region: CASSALSSLYGYTF. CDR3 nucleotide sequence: TGTGCCAGCAGCGCCCTTAGTTCCCTCTATGGCTACACCTTC.

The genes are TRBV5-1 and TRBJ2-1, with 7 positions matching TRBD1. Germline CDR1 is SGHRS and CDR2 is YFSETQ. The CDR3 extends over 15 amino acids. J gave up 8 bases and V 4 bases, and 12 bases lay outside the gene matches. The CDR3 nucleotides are TGCGCCAGCAGCCACCGGGACAGTCTATGGGATGAGCAGTTCTTC. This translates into CASSHRDSLWDEQFF. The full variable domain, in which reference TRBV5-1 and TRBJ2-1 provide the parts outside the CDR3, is KAGVTQTPRYLIKTRGQQVTLSCSPISGHRSVSWYQQTPGQGLQFLFEYFSETQRNKGNFPGRFSGRQFSNSRSEMNVSTLELGDSALYLCASSHRDSLWDEQFFGPGTRLTVL.

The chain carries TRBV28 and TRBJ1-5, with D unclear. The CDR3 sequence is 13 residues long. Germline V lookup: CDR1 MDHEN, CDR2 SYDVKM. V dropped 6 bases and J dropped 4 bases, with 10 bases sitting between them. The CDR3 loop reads CASRRNTNQPQHF. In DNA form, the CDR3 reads TGTGCCAGCAGGAGGAACACGAATCAGCCCCAGCATTTT. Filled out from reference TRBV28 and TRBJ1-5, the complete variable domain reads DVKVTQSSRYLVKRTGEKVFLECVQDMDHENMFWYRQDPGLGLRLIYFSYDVKMKEKGDIPEGYSVSREKKERFSLILESASTNQTSMYLCASRRNTNQPQHFGDGTRLSIL.